Presented here are 17 T cell receptor beta chains from one specimen sequenced in a study of blood T cells in healthy people across ages. Alongside a J-beta primer mix, a sample-barcoded 5' primer served in a second PCR lasting about 7 to 12 cycles. TCRdb itself ran the 5' RACE reads through MiXCR, one entry per CDR3 protein. This sample has approximately 850,000 distinct CDR3 sequences, with under 55% found just once. Sequences were obtained from blood. The receptors come from a man in his sixties in good health.

The chain links TRBV6-6 to TRBJ2-5; D is unclear. The tail of the sequence fits TRBJ2-7 better, so the J call may be wrong. CDR1 is MNHNY, CDR2 SVGAGI, per germline (reference sequence). The CDR3 is made up of 12 amino acids. The CDR3 nucleotides read TGTGCCAGCAGTTACATTACAGACGAGCAGTACTTC. Its protein is CASSYITDEQYF.

The chain uses TRBV6-1 and TRBJ1-2, with D possibly TRBD1 on 5 matching bases. Per germline, CDR1 MNHNS and CDR2 SASEGT. Deletions cut 3 bases from V and 6 bases from J, with 17 bases between. The CDR3 loop spans 15 amino acids. CDR3 in DNA: TGTGCCAGCAGTGAGACTACGGCGGGGCGGGATGGCTACACCTTC. This sequence encodes CASSETTAGRDGYTF.

The chain recombines TRBV4-3 with TRBJ1-2, with 12 positions matching TRBD1. Germline V CDR1 and CDR2: LGHNA, YSLEER. V shed 4 bases, J shed 2 bases, and the junction held 8 bases outside the gene matches. The CDR3 length is 17 residues. CDR3 sequence (DNA): TGCGCCAGCAGCCCTGGGACAGGGGGCGGATCGAACTATGGCTACACCTTC. Translation gives CASSPGTGGGSNYGYTF.

Here the CDR3 reads CASSLVSGAESQYF. CDR3 DNA sequence: TGTGCCAGCAGCTTGGTTAGTGGTGCTGAGTCGCAGTATTTT. This chain joins TRBV5-4 and TRBJ2-3, with unresolved D. This CDR3 has 14 amino acids. Trimming took off 0 bases at V and 10 bases at J, with 15 bases between the two ends. Germline V gene lookup returns CDR1 SGHNT and CDR2 YYREEE (reference sequence).

In regard to this clonotype: One junction end does not reproduce the germline sequence, and a read error may be involved. This rearrangement joins TRBV5-6 to TRBJ1-1; D may be TRBD1 (5 bases). The CDR3 is 13 residues long. The V gene's germline CDR1 is SGHDT and CDR2 YYEEEE. The DNA of the CDR3 is TGTGCCAGCAGCTTAAGGGGAACAGCTGAGGCTTTCTTT. Encoded protein: CASSLRGTAEAFF.

This clonotype was seen only a few times. The CDR3 sequence: CSAPPGLAGVREQFF. The CDR3, as DNA: TGCAGTGCTCCCCCGGGACTAGCGGGGGTCAGGGAGCAGTTCTTC. V and J are TRBV20-1 and TRBJ2-1; 14 bases agree with TRBD2. The J segment lost 10 bases and the V segment lost 5 bases, leaving 10 bases of the junction unmatched. The germline CDR1 and CDR2 sequences are DFQATT and SNEGSKA (reference sequence). The CDR3 has 15 residues.

The sample holds a few counts of this clonotype. The genes are TRBV20-1 and TRBJ1-2; D not resolved. Germline V gene lookup returns CDR1 DFQATT and CDR2 SNEGSKA (reference sequence). V lost 3 bases, J lost 0 bases, and 8 bases lay in between. The CDR3 is 13 amino acids. The CDR3 nucleotides are TGCAGTGCTAGTCAGGCGGCTAACTATGGCTACACCTTC. Its translation is CSASQAANYGYTF.

A remark on this clonotype: A junction boundary mismatches the germline segment, possibly from a read error. The chain joins TRBV6-5 to TRBJ1-2; TRBD1 might be the D (6 bases). Germline CDR1 is MNHEY and CDR2 is SVGAGI. This CDR3 contains 16 residues. This chain's CDR3 is CASSYKPDTGIYCYTF. In nucleotides, the CDR3 is TGTGCCAGCAGTTACAAACCCGATACAGGGATCTATTGCTACACCTTC.

This clonotype was counted between two and nine times. This chain links TRBV10-3 with TRBJ1-2, with TRBD1 matching over 7 bases. CDR1 and CDR2 from the germline V gene are ENHRY and SYGVKD. Trimming cost V 2 bases and J 5 bases; bases outside gene matches: 5. This CDR3 comprises 14 residues. The CDR3 reads CAISERDSRYGYTF. The CDR3 region has the DNA TGTGCCATCAGTGAGCGGGACAGCCGGTATGGCTACACCTTC.

There are a few counts of this clonotype. The V and J genes are TRBV6-2 or TRBV6-3 and TRBJ2-6; perhaps TRBD1 as D (6 bases). This CDR3 is built from 14 residues. Germline V gives CDR1 MNHEY, CDR2 SVGEGT. The V end was cut by 7 bases, the J end by 2 bases, with 9 bases between. The CDR3 DNA sequence: TGTGCCAGCATGAGGGGGACTGGGGCCAACGTCCTGACTTTC. It translates to CASMRGTGANVLTF.

This sequence joins TRBV5-1 and TRBJ2-1; unclear D gene. Germline V lookup: CDR1 SGHRS, CDR2 YFSETQ. The CDR3 runs to 14 residues. The V and J ends lost 0 bases and 4 bases respectively, with 8 bases between them. CDR3 sequence: CASSLVSEYNEQFF. CDR3 coding DNA: TGCGCCAGCAGCTTGGTCTCAGAGTACAATGAGCAGTTCTTC. The whole variable domain, filled in from reference TRBV5-1 and TRBJ2-1, reads KAGVTQTPRYLIKTRGQQVTLSCSPISGHRSVSWYQQTPGQGLQFLFEYFSETQRNKGNFPGRFSGRQFSNSRSEMNVSTLELGDSALYLCASSLVSEYNEQFFGPGTRLTVL.

The chain joins TRBV7-9 to TRBJ1-1; D is ambiguous. This CDR3 comprises 13 residues. Germline V gene data show CDR1 as SEHNR and CDR2 as FQNEAQ (reference sequence). The ends were cut back, 1 base at V and 7 bases at J, with 10 bases in the middle. CDR3 residues: CASSLDPGSEAFF. The CDR3, as DNA: TGTGCCAGCAGCTTAGACCCAGGCAGTGAAGCTTTCTTT. The full variable domain, in which reference TRBV7-9 and TRBJ1-1 provide the parts outside the CDR3, is DTGVSQNPRHKITKRGQNVTFRCDPISEHNRLYWYRQTLGQGPEFLTYFQNEAQLEKSRLLSDRFSAERPKGSFSTLEIQRTEQGDSAMYLCASSLDPGSEAFFGQGTRLTVV.

This clonotype was seen a handful of times. The rearrangement joins TRBV30 to TRBJ2-7; 10 positions match TRBD1. Trimming cost V 2 bases and J 5 bases; bases outside gene matches: 3. Germline lookup yields CDR1 GTSNPN and CDR2 SVGIG (reference sequence). The CDR3 consists of 13 residues. The CDR3 coding sequence is TGTGCCTGGAGTTCCGGGACAGGGGACGAGCAGTACTTC. Translating gives CAWSSGTGDEQYF.

The V call is TRBV30, the J call TRBJ1-1; D unclear. CDR1 and CDR2 (germline): GTSNPN, SVGIG (reference sequence). This CDR3 has 12 residues. The ends were cut back, 2 bases at V and 6 bases at J, with 10 bases in the middle. CDR3 sequence (DNA): TGTGCCTGGAGTATCGGGTTTGCTGAAGCTTTCTTT. Protein sequence: CAWSIGFAEAFF.

This clonotype has at least ten counts. A much larger clone differs from this one at a single base, so this may be a read error. The chain recombines TRBV7-9 with TRBJ2-5, with D possibly being TRBD1 (5 bases). From germline, CDR1 is SEHNR and CDR2 FQNEAQ (reference sequence). CDR3 length equals 15 residues. The ends were cut back, 2 bases at V and 11 bases at J, with 21 bases in the middle. The CDR3 sequence is CASSLLGLRGDEQYF. DNA for the CDR3: TGTGCCAGCAGCTTACTCGGGCTTAGGGGCGATGAGCAGTACTTC.

The chain has TRBV29-1 and TRBJ2-6; D gene uncertain. Germline lookup yields CDR1 SQVTM and CDR2 ANQGSEA. V dropped 1 base and J dropped 2 bases, with 9 bases sitting between them. The CDR3 totals 15 residues. CDR3 nucleotides: TGCAGCGTTGAAGGTTCCGAGCCTGGGGCCAACGTCCTGACTTTC. It is translated as CSVEGSEPGANVLTF.

The rearrangement joins TRBV24-1 to TRBJ2-1; 7 bases agree with TRBD1. The V gene's germline CDR1 is KGHDR and CDR2 SFDVKD. The CDR3 has 17 residues. Trimming cost V 2 bases and J 6 bases; bases outside gene matches: 12. CDR3 DNA sequence: TGTGCCACCAGTGATTCCGGGGTAGCCCACAGGGGCAATGAGCAGTTCTTC. It translates to CATSDSGVAHRGNEQFF.